Listed here is a single T cell receptor (beta chain). What it recognizes is unknown. At one boundary the junction diverges from the germline segment, which might be a read error. CDR1 ENHRY and CDR2 SYGVKD come from the germline V gene. CDR3 size: 12 residues. From RNA transcripts, TCR beta CDR3 regions were amplified. With the HTBI primer set, the TCR CDR3 went through a first round of RT-PCR. TCRdb reprocessed the multiplex PCR reads via MiXCR and lists one record per CDR3 protein. The sample contains hundreds of thousands of distinct CDR3 sequences, about 35% of which appear only once. This sample was taken from a study of T cells in Graves' hyperthyroidism and ophthalmopathy. General study results and limits: Expanded thyroid clonotypes (above 0.001) were mostly also found in blood.

This TCR derives from a woman in her 40s with Graves' hyperthyroidism. The sequenced sample was blood. The gene calls are TRBV10-3 and TRBJ2-6, with D tentatively TRBD1 or TRBD2 (5 bases each). In nucleotides, the CDR3 is TGTGCCATCAGGCTGGGGGACAACGTCCTGACTTTC. This codes for CAIRLGDNVLTF.